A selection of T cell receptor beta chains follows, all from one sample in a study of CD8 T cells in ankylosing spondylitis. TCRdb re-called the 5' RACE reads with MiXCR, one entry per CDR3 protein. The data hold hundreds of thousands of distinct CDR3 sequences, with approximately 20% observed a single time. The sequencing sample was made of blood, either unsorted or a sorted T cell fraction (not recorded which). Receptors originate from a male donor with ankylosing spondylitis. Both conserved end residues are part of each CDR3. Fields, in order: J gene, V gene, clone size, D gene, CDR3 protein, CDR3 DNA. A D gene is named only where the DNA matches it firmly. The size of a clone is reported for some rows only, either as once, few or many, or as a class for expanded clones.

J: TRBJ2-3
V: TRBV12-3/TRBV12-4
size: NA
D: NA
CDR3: CASIFILGRNTDTQYF
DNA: TGTGCCAGCATTTTCATTTTGGGCAGAAACACAGATACGCAGTATTTT

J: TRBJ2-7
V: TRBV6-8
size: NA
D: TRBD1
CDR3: CASSRDRGFGEQYF
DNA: TGTGCCAGCAGCCGGGACAGGGGTTTTGGCGAGCAGTACTTC

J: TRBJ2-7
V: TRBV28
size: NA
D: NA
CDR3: CASSLAGTVFTGEQYF
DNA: TGTGCCAGCAGTTTAGCGGGGACAGTCTTTACTGGTGAGCAGTACTTC

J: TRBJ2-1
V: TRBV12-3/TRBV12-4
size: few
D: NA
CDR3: CASSLALGPGYNEQFF
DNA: TGTGCCAGCAGTTTAGCGCTTGGGCCGGGATACAATGAGCAGTTCTTC

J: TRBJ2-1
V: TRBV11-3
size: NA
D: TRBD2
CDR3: CASRATKTSGPYNEQFF
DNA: TGTGCCAGCAGGGCGACTAAGACTAGCGGCCCCTACAATGAGCAGTTCTTC

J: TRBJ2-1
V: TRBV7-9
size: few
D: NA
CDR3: CASSSDRKYNEQFF
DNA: TGTGCCAGCAGCTCGGACAGAAAGTACAATGAGCAGTTCTTC

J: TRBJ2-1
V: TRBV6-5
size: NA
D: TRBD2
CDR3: CASYPLRGEQVEQFF
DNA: TGTGCCAGCTATCCCCTCCGGGGGGAACAAGTTGAGCAGTTCTTC

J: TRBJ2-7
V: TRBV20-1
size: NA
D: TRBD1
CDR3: CSALDRLSYEQYF
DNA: TGCAGTGCACTGGACAGGTTAAGCTACGAGCAGTACTTC

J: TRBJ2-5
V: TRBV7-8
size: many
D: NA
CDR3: CASSLDVTFLKQETQYF
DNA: TGTGCCAGCAGCTTAGACGTTACGTTCCTGAAACAAGAGACCCAGTACTTC

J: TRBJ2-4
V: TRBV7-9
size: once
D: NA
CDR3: CASSSTRNDIQYF
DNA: TGTGCCAGCAGCTCCACAAGGAACGACATTCAGTACTTC

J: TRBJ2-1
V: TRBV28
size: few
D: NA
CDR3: CASSSPRGGDGNEGSYNEQFF
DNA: TGTGCCAGCAGCTCCCCAAGGGGTGGGGACGGGAACGAGGGTTCCTACAATGAGCAGTTCTTC

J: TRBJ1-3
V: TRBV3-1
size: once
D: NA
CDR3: CASSQVGSWDPSSGNTIYF
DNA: TGTGCCAGCAGCCAAGTGGGATCCTGGGACCCAAGCTCTGGAAACACCATATATTTT

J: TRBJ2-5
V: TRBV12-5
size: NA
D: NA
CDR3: CASGLAPDGAQETQYF
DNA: TGTGCTAGTGGTTTGGCCCCGGATGGGGCCCAAGAGACCCAGTACTTC

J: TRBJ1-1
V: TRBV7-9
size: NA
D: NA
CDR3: CASSLAPENTEAFF
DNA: TGTGCCAGCAGCTTAGCGCCGGAGAACACTGAAGCTTTCTTT

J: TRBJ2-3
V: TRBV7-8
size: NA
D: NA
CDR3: CASSLGTASTDTQYF
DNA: TGTGCCAGCAGCTTAGGGACAGCTAGCACAGATACGCAGTATTTT